This T cell receptor beta chain was recorded in a study of patients and donors after allogeneic stem cell transplantation (dated by TCRdb to 2018 to 2021). The library was obtained by RT-PCR. The reads were generated on a NextSeq 550. The public reads were reanalyzed by TCRdb: fastp trimming at Q25, MiXCR alignment, in-frame beta chains only. Each record represents a unique CDR3 protein, reported with the most common genes and DNA among its rows. The sample profile shows 390,000 or so distinct CDR3 sequences; around 16% of them were found once. Jointly, the top ten make up around 6.8% of the sample. According to the germline V gene, CDR1 reads SGHNT and CDR2 reads YENEEA. At the junction V is shortened by 5 bases and J by 6 bases, with 18 bases in between. Reading from cysteine to phenylalanine, the CDR3 counts 15 amino acids. Kept here is only the CDR3 DNA, which spans 45 bases and is read in frame from base 1.

This clonotype was observed a few times. The target of this receptor is not known. Base quality data are lacking; no much larger clone is found one base away. Rearrangement joined TRBV11-3 to TRBJ2-3; TRBD2 might be the D gene, on 5 matching bases. Source material: blood, either unsorted or a sorted T cell fraction (not recorded which). The TCR originated in a human donor who was either an allogeneic HSCT recipient or a stem cell or donor lymphocyte infusion donor (not recorded which). It is not recorded whose cells these are; they may come from a transplant donor. The CDR3 protein is CASSRPYPRADTQYF. The DNA sequence follows: TGTGCCAGCAGCCGTCCGTACCCGCGGGCGGATACGCAGTATTTT.